The 22 T cell receptor beta chains below come from one sample, sequenced in a study of blood T cells in healthy people across ages. Next came a second PCR, run for about 7 to 12 cycles, which used a sample-barcoded 5' primer along with a J-beta primer mix. TCRdb independently ran MiXCR on the 5' RACE reads; one entry per CDR3 protein. The sample includes 910,000 or so distinct CDR3 sequences, just over 50% seen only once; the top ten take around a fifth. The material sequenced was blood. The receptors derive from a woman in her sixties or seventies in good health.

The J gene is TRBJ1-2, the V gene TRBV4-1, with 9 positions matching TRBD1. After removal of 0 bases from V and 3 bases from J, the junction contained 5 bases not matched to a gene. The CDR3 consists of 16 residues. Germline CDR1 reads MGHRA; CDR2 reads YSYEKL. The CDR3 DNA reads TGCGCCAGCAGCCAAGATCCCGACAGGGGGTACTATGGCTACACCTTC. This sequence encodes CASSQDPDRGYYGYTF.

This clonotype was found many times. The genes are TRBV2 and TRBJ2-1; 9 nucleotides line up with TRBD2. Germline values: CDR1 SNHLY, CDR2 FYNNEI. The V gene end was trimmed by 3 bases and the J gene end by 15 bases; junction bases not matched to a gene: 6. The CDR3 length is 12 residues. The CDR3 nucleotides are TGTGCCAGCAGTGATGGGGGACTAGCTCGGTTCTTC. Translation gives CASSDGGLARFF. The variable domain in full, completed from reference TRBV2 and TRBJ2-1, reads EPEVTQTPSHQVTQMGQEVILRCVPISNHLYFYWYRQILGQKVEFLVSFYNNEISEKSEIFDDQFSVERPDGSNFTLKIRSTKLEDSAMYFCASSDGGLARFFGPGTRLTVL.

This clonotype was detected a few times. V usage is TRBV28 and J usage is TRBJ2-5, with D perhaps TRBD1 or TRBD2 (5 bases each). V lost 3 bases and J 3 bases, leaving 14 bases between the germline ends. This CDR3 spans 15 amino acids. Germline V gene sequence: CDR1 MDHEN, CDR2 SYDVKM. CDR3 nucleotides: TGTGCCAGCAGTTTCCCCCCGCAGGGAGAAGAGACCCAGTACTTC. It codes for CASSFPPQGEETQYF.

This chain uses TRBV5-1 with TRBJ2-4, with 9 nucleotides matching TRBD2. This CDR3 is built from 14 residues. Per the germline V gene, CDR1 is SGHRS and CDR2 is YFSETQ. Trimming took 4 bases from V and 4 from J; bases not matched to a gene: 3. The CDR3 sequence: CASSVAGEKNIQYF. The CDR3, as DNA: TGCGCCAGCAGCGTAGCGGGGGAGAAAAACATTCAGTACTTC.

This sequence joins TRBV7-2 and TRBJ1-2; D is undetermined. The V and J ends lost 8 bases and 8 bases respectively, with 18 bases between them. The germline gives CDR1 SGHTA, CDR2 FQGNSA. There are 13 residues in the CDR3. CDR3 in DNA: TGTGCCAGCTATGGGCGGGTTGGCGAAGGCTACACCTTC. Translated: CASYGRVGEGYTF.

This rearrangement joins TRBV20-1 to TRBJ2-1, with 7 bases that match TRBD2. This CDR3 is built from 14 residues. From germline, CDR1 is DFQATT and CDR2 SNEGSKA (reference sequence). V was pared by 4 bases and J by 9 bases, with 12 bases of the junction left unmatched. Written as DNA, the CDR3 is TGCAGTGCTAAGAGGGGACTACCCGTCGGTGAGCAGTTCTTC. Protein: CSAKRGLPVGEQFF.

This clonotype has more than one count but fewer than ten. In DNA, the CDR3 is TGCAGCGTGGTACCTAGCGGGAGGTTAGAGACCCAGTACTTC. As protein: CSVVPSGRLETQYF. V is TRBV29-1 and J is TRBJ2-5; 11 bases align to TRBD2. Unmatched junction bases numbered 7, after V lost 6 bases and J lost 4 bases. The CDR3 runs to 14 residues. The germline V gene has CDR1 SQVTM and CDR2 ANQGSEA.

The chain couples TRBV20-1 to TRBJ2-1; no definite D call. With 6 bases removed from V and 10 bases from J, the gap between germline ends came to 22 bases. The CDR3 spans 14 residues. Germline V CDR1 and CDR2: DFQATT, SNEGSKA (reference sequence). The CDR3 DNA is TGCAGTGCCCCGTATCCGCTCGGACCACAGGAGCAGTTCTTC. Translation gives CSAPYPLGPQEQFF.

The rearrangement links TRBV28 to TRBJ2-7; no definite D call. The CDR3 runs 13 residues. Trimming removed 6 bases at V and 2 bases at J, with 11 bases between. In germline, CDR1 is MDHEN, CDR2 SYDVKM. In DNA, the CDR3 is TGTGCCAGCAGCTCCGGGTTCCCCTACGAGCAGTACTTC. Protein product: CASSSGFPYEQYF.

J is TRBJ2-2 and V is TRBV5-5; D is ambiguous. Looked up from germline, CDR1 is SGHKS and CDR2 is YYEKEE (reference sequence). V was shortened by 4 bases and J by 1 base, with 11 bases between the two germline ends. CDR3 length: 15 residues. The CDR3 sequence: CASSLREVNTGELFF. In nucleotides, the CDR3 is TGTGCCAGCAGCCTCCGCGAGGTGAACACCGGGGAGCTGTTTTTT.

The rearrangement uses TRBV15 and TRBJ2-5; the D is unclear. Between the trimmed V and J ends, which lost 0 bases and 2 bases, there was a span of 10 bases. Germline V lookup: CDR1 LNHNV, CDR2 YYDKDF (reference sequence). CDR3 length: 15 amino acids. CDR3 amino acids: CATSRDGVVQETQYF. CDR3 DNA sequence: TGTGCCACCAGCAGAGATGGGGTCGTACAAGAGACCCAGTACTTC.

This clonotype appeared a few times. This rearrangement joins TRBV20-1 to TRBJ2-3; TRBD2 aligns across 7 bases. Germline values: CDR1 DFQATT, CDR2 SNEGSKA (reference sequence). The CDR3 loop spans 12 amino acids. V shed 3 bases, J shed 4 bases, and the junction held 1 base outside the gene matches. CDR3 DNA: TGCAGTGCTAGGGCGGGAGCAGATACGCAGTATTTT. This codes for CSARAGADTQYF.

This clonotype has just a few counts. The chain is built from TRBV12-3 or TRBV12-4 and TRBJ1-2; a weak D match, TRBD1 (6 bases). The V and J ends lost 5 bases and 12 bases respectively, with 16 bases between them. The CDR3 spans 12 residues. The CDR3 DNA follows: TGTGCCAGCAGTGAAGTACAGGGAGCCCACACCTTC. Residues: CASSEVQGAHTF.

The V gene is TRBV28, the J gene TRBJ1-5, with TRBD1 identical over 7 bases. V dropped 5 bases and J dropped 6; count of bases not matched to a gene: 10. Germline CDR1 is MDHEN and CDR2 is SYDVKM. The CDR3 totals 15 residues. DNA of the CDR3: TGTGCCAGCAGTACAACGGGACAGAAGGGTCAGCCCCAGCATTTT. This translates into CASSTTGQKGQPQHF.

The chain recombines TRBV24-1 with TRBJ2-1; D may be TRBD2 (5 bases). The length of the CDR3 is 16 residues. V was pared by 1 base and J by 3 bases, with 12 bases between. Germline lookup yields CDR1 KGHDR and CDR2 SFDVKD. The CDR3 sequence: CATSDFAPAGYNEQFF. CDR3 DNA sequence: TGTGCCACCAGTGATTTTGCCCCTGCGGGCTACAATGAGCAGTTCTTC.

In its sample, this clonotype was seen a few times. The chain employs TRBV11-2 and TRBJ2-1; no definite D call. Germline CDR1 reads SGHAT; CDR2 reads FQNNGV. Between the trimmed V and J ends, which lost 4 bases and 2 bases, there was a span of 6 bases. The CDR3 is 13 amino acids. The CDR3 protein is CASSSPTYNEQFF. In nucleotides, the CDR3 is TGTGCCAGCAGCTCGCCCACCTACAATGAGCAGTTCTTC.

J is TRBJ2-2 and V is TRBV10-2; TRBD1 is a possible D gene (6 bases). From germline, CDR1 is WSHSY and CDR2 SAAADI. V was shortened by 7 bases and J by 2 bases, with 14 bases between the two germline ends. The CDR3 loop spans 15 amino acids. CDR3 coding DNA: TGCGCCAGCAAGAAGGCAGGGGCCAACACCGGGGAGCTGTTTTTT. Encoded protein: CASKKAGANTGELFF.

The CDR3 DNA sequence: TGTGCCATCAGCGGGGACAGGGGCAACAATGAACAGTACTTC. Translation gives CAISGDRGNNEQYF. This chain joins TRBV10-3 and TRBJ2-5, with 10 bases fitting TRBD1. The CDR3 is made up of 14 amino acids. J gave up 11 bases and V 6 bases, and 12 bases lay outside the gene matches. Germline CDR1 is ENHRY and CDR2 is SYGVKD.

The V gene is TRBV28, the J gene TRBJ2-5, with 8 bases identical to TRBD1. The J call may be mistaken, given a closer DNA end match to TRBJ2-7. In germline, CDR1 is MDHEN, CDR2 SYDVKM. The CDR3 loop spans 15 amino acids. CDR3 nucleotide sequence: TGTGCCAGCAGTCTCAGGACAGGGAAGGCCTACGAGCAGTACTTC. It encodes CASSLRTGKAYEQYF.

This clonotype showed up just a few times. The rearrangement joins TRBV15 to TRBJ2-7; 7 nucleotides match TRBD2. The V and J ends lost 3 bases and 1 base, in that order; junction bases with no gene match: 6. The CDR3 has 15 residues. Per germline, CDR1 LNHNV and CDR2 YYDKDF (reference sequence). DNA for the CDR3: TGTGCCACCAGCAGTGGACTAGGGAATTCCTACGAGCAGTACTTC. Amino acids: CATSSGLGNSYEQYF.

In its sample, this clonotype was seen a few times. The chain uses TRBV27 and TRBJ2-7; D remains ambiguous. The CDR3 contains 14 residues. Germline V CDR1 and CDR2: MNHEY, SMNVEV (reference sequence). The germline V and J ends were trimmed by 5 bases and 4 bases, with 15 bases remaining between them. The CDR3 DNA reads TGTGCCAGCAGTCCCTCGGTGGTAGGATACGAGCAGTACTTC. This encodes CASSPSVVGYEQYF.

The rearrangement joins TRBV20-1 to TRBJ2-1; D possibly corresponds to TRBD1 (6 bases). Germline V lookup: CDR1 DFQATT, CDR2 SNEGSKA (reference sequence). The CDR3 length is 15 residues. Trimming removed 0 bases from V and 3 bases from J, with 12 bases in between. The CDR3 DNA follows: TGCAGTGCTAGAGAGATAGAGGGGGACTACAATGAGCAGTTCTTC. It specifies CSAREIEGDYNEQFF.